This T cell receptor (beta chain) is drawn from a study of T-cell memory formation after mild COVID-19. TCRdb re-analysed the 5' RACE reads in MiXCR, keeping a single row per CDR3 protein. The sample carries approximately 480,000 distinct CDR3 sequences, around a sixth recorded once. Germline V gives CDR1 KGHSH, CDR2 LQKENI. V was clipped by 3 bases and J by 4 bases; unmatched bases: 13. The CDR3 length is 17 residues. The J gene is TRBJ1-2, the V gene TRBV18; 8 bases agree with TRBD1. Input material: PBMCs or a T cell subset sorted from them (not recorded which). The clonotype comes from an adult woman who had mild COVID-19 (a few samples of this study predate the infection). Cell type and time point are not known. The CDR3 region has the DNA TGTGCCAGCTCACCGAATGTGGGGACAGGAACACCCTATGGCTACACCTTC. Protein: CASSPNVGTGTPYGYTF.